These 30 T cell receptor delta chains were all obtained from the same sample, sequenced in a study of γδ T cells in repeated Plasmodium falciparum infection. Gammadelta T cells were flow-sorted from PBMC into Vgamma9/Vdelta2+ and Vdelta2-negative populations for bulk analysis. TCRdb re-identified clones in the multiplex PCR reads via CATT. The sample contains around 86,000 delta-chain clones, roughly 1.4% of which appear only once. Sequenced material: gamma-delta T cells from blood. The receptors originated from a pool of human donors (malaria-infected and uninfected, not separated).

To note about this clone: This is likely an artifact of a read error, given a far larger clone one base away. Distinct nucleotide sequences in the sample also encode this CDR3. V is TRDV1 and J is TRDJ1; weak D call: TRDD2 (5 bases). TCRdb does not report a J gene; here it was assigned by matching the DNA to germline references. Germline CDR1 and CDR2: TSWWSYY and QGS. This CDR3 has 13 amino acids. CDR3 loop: CALGEFLYDELIF. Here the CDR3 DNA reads TGTGCTCTTGGCGAGTTCCTCTACGATGAACTCATCTTT.

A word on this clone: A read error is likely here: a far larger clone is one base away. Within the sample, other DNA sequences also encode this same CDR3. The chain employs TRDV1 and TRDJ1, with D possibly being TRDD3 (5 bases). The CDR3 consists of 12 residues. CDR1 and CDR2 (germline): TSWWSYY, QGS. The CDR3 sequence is CALGELTDKLIF. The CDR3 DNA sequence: TGTGCCCTTGGGGAACTCACCGATAAACTCATCTTT.

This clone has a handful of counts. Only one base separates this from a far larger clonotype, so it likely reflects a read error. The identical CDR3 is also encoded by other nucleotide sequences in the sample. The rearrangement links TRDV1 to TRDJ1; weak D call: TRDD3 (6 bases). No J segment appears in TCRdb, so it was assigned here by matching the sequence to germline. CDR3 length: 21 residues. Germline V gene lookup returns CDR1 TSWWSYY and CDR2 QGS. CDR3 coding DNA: TGTGCCCTTGGGCCACCCTGGGGACGATGGGGGGGCGCGGGGGAAACCGATAAACTCATCTTT. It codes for CALGPPWGRWGGAGETDKLIF.

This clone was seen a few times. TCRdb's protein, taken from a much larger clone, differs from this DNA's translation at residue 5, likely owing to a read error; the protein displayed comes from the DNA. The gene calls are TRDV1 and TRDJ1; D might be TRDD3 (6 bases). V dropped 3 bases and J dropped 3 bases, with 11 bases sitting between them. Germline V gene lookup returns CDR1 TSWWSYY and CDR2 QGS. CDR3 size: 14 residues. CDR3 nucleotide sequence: TGTGCTCTTGGGGATCTTCGATACGCCGATAAACTCATCTTT. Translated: CALGDLRYADKLIF.

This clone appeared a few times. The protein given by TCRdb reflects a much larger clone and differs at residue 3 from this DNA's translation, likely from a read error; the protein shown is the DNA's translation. Written as DNA, the CDR3 is TGTGCCCGTGACACTTTGGGGGACAGAGGTTACACCGATAAACTCATCTTT. Translation: CARDTLGDRGYTDKLIF. The V call is TRDV2, the J call TRDJ1; 7 bases match TRDD3. CDR1 is GEAIGNYY, CDR2 EKD, per germline. CDR3 size: 17 residues.

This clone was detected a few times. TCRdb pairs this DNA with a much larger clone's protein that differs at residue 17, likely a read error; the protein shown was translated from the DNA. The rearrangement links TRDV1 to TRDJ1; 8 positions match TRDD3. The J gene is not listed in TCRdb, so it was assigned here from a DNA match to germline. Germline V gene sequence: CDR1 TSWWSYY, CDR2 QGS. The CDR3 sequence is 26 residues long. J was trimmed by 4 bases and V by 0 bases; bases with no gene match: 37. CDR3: CALGELKRFPQKAYWGVRGRVDKLIF. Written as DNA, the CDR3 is TGTGCTCTTGGGGAACTAAAAAGGTTCCCCCAAAAGGCGTACTGGGGGGTACGGGGAAGGGTCGATAAACTCATCTTT.

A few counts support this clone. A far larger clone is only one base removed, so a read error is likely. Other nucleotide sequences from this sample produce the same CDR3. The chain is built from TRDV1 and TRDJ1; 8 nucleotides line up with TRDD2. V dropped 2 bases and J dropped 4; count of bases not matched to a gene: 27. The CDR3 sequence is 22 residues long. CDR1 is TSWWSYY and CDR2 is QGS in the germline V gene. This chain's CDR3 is CALGEFTRLPTYWGITGDKLIF. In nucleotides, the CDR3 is TGTGCTCTTGGGGAATTTACGCGTCTTCCTACTTATTGGGGAATAACAGGCGATAAACTCATCTTT.

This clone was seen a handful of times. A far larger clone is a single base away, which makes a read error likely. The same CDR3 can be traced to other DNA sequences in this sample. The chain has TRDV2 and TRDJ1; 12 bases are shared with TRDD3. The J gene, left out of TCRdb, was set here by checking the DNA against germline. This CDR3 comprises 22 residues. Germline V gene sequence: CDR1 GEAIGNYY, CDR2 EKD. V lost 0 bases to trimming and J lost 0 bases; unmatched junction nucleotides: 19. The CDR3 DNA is TGTGCCTGTGACACCCCCGATTCGGGCCCACTGGGGGATACTCCGGACACCGATAAACTCATCTTT. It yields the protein CACDTPDSGPLGDTPDTDKLIF.

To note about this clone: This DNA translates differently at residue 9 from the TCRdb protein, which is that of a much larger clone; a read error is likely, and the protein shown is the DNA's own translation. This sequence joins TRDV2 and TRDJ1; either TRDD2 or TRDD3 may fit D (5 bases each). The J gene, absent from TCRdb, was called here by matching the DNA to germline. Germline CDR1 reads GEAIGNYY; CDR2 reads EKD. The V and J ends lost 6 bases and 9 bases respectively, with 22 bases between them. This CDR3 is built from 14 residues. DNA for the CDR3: TGTGCCTGTAGCTCAGATACCCGGCCTTCAGAACTCATCTTT. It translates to CACSSDTRPSELIF.

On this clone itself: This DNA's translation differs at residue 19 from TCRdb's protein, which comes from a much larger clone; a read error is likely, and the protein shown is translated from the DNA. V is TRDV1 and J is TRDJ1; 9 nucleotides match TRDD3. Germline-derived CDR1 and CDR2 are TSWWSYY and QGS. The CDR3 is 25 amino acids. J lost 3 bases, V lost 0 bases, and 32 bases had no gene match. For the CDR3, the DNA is TGTGCTCTTGGGGAACTATGGGCGTTCCTACGTTCCACTGGGGGAAAACAGGGGAAGGCCGATAAACTCATCTTT. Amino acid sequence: CALGELWAFLRSTGGKQGKADKLIF.

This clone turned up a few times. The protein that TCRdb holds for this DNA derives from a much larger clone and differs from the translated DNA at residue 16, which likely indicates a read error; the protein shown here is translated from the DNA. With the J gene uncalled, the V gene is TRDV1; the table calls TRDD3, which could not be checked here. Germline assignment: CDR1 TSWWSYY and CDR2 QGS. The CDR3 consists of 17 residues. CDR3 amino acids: CALGGFPSSRRTDKLTF. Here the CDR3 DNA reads TGTGCTCTTGGGGGGTTTCCTTCGAGTAGGAGGACCGATAAACTCACCTTT.

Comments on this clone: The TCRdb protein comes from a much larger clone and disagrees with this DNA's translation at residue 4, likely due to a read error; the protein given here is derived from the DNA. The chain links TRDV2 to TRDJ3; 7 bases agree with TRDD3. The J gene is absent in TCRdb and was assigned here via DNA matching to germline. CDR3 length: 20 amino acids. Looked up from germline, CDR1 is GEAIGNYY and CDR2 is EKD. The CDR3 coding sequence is TGTGCCTGTAACACCGCGGGATACCCGAAAAGCTCCTGGGACACCCGACAGATGTTTTTC. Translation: CACNTAGYPKSSWDTRQMFF.

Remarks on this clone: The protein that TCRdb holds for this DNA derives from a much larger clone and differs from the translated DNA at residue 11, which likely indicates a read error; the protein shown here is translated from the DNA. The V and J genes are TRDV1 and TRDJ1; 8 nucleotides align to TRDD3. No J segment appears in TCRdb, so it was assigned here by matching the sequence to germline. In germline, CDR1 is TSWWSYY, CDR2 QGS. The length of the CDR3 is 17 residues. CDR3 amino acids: CALGELRWGTFTGKLIF. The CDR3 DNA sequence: TGTGCTCTTGGGGAGCTACGCTGGGGGACGTTCACCGGTAAACTCATCTTT.

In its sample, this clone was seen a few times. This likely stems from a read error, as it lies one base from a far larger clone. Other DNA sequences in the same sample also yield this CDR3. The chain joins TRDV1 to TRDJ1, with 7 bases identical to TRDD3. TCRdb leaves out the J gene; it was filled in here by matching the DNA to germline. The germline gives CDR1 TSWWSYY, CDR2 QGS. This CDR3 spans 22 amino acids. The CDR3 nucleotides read TGCGCTCTTGGGGAACGCGCCAACAGGTCCAACTGGGGCCGATGCTTCACCGATAAACTCATCTTT. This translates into CALGERANRSNWGRCFTDKLIF.

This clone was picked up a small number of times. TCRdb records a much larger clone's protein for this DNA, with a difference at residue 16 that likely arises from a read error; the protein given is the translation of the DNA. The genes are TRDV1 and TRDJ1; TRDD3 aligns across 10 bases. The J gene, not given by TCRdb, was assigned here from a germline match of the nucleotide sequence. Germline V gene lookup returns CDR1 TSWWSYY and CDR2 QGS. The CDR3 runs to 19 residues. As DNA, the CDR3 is TGTGCTCTTGGGTACAATCTACGGCGGGGGATACGTGTTTCCGATAGACTCATCTTT. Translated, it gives CALGYNLRRGIRVSDRLIF.

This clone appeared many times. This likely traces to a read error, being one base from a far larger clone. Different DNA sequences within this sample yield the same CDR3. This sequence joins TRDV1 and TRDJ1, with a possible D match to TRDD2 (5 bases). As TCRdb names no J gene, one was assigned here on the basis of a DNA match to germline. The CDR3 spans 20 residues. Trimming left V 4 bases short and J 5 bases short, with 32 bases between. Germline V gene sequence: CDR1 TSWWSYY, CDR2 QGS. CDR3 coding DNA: TGTGCTCTTGGGGGCCCCTGTGACCTACGCGTCTCCCAACAAGGGGATAAACTCATCTTT. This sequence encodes CALGGPCDLRVSQQGDKLIF.

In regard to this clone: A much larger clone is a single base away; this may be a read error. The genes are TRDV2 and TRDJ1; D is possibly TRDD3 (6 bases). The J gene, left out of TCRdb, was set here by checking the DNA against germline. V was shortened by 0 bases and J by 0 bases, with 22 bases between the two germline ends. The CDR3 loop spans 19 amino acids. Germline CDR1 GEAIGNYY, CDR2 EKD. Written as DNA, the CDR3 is TGTGCCTGTGACACCGTGATTGGGGGGCGCCCTGCGTACACCGATAAACTCATCTTT. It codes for CACDTVIGGRPAYTDKLIF.

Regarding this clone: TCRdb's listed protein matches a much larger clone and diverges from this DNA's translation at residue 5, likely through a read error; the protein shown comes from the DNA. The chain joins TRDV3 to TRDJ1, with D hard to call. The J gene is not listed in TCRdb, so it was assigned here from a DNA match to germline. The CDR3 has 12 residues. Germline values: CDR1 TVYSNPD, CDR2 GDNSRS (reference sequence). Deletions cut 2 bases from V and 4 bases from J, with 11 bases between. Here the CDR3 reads CAFLGTGDKLIF. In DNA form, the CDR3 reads TGTGCCTTTTTAGGTACGGGCGATAAACTCATCTTT.

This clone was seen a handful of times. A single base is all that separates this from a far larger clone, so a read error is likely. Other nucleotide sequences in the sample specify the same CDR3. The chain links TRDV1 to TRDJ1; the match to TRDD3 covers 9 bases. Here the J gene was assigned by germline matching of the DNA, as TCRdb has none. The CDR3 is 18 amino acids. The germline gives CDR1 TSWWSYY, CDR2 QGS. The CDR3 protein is CALGELSYWGTPYSKLIF. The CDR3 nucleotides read TGTGCACTTGGGGAACTGTCCTACTGGGGGACCCCCTATAGTAAACTCATCTTT.

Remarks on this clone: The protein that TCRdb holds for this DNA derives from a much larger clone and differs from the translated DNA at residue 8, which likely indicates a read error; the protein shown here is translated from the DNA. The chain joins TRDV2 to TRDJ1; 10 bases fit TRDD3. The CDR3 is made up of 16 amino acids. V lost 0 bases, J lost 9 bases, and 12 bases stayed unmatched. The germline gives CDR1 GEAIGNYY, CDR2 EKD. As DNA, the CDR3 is TGTGCCTGTGACACCCTTCCCCTCCTGGGGGATAATGAACTCATCTTT. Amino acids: CACDTLPLLGDNELIF.

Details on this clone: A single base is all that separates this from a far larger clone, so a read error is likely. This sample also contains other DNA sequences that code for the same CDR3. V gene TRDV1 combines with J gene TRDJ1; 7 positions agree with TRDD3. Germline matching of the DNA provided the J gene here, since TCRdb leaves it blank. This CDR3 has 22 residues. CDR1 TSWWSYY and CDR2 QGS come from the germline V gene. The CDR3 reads CALGEVPTGPLWGSPYTDKLIF. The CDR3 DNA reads TGTGCCCTTGGGGAAGTCCCTACAGGACCCCTCTGGGGGTCTCCGTACACCGATAAACTCATCTTT.

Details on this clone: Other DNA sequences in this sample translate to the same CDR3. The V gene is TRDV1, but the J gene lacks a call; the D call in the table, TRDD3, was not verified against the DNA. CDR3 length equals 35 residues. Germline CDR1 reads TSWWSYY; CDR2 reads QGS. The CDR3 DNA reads TGTGCTCTCGGGGAACTGGCCGAATTTCTTAGGAAGTTACTGGGGGACGACCACTACCCTTTCGGACCAGATTTCTTTCGACTTTACACCGATAAACTCATCTTC. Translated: CALGELAEFLRKLLGDDHYPFGPDFFRLYTDKLIF.

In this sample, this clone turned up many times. The CDR3 coding sequence is TGTGCTCTTGTATCCCCCATTACGTCCGGGGATACCTGCGGCGATAAACTCATCTTT. Translated: CALVSPITSGDTCGDKLIF. The V gene is TRDV1, the J gene TRDJ1, with 8 bases matching TRDD3. CDR1 is TSWWSYY, CDR2 QGS, per germline. The CDR3 is 19 residues long. Trimming took 7 bases from V and 4 from J; bases not matched to a gene: 23.

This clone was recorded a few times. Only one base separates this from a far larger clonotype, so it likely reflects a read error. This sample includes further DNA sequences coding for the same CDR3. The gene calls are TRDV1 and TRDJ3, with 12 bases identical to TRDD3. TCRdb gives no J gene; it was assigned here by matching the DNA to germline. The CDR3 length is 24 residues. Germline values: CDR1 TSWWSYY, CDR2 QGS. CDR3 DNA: TGTGCTCTTGGGGAAAGGCCCTACCTCCCAACTGGGGGATACTTCTCCTGTGACACCCGACAGATGTTTTTC. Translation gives CALGERPYLPTGGYFSCDTRQMFF.

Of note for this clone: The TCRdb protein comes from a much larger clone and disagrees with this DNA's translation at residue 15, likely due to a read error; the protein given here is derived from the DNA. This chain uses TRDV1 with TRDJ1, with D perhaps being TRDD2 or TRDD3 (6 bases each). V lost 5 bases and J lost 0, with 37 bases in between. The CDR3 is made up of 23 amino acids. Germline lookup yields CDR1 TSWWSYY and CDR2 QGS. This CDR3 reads CALGSCAPTPWDWGAPYTDKLIF. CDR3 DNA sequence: TGTGCTCTTGGGTCCTGTGCTCCTACTCCTTGGGATTGGGGGGCACCCTACACCGATAAACTCATCTTT.

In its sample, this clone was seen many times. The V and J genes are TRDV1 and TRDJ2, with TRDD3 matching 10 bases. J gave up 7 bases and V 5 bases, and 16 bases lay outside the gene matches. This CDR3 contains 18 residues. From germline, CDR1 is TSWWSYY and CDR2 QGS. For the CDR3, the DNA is TGTGCTCTTGGGTCCCGGCGAGGGGGGATACGCAGTCGAGCACAACTCTTCTTT. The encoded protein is CALGSRRGGIRSRAQLFF.

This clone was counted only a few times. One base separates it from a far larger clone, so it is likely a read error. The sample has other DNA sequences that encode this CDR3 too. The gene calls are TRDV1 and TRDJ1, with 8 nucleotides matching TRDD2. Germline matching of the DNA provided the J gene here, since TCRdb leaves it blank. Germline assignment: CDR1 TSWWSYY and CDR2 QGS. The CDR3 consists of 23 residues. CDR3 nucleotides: TGTGCTCTCGGGGAACCCTTCCTATCCCGGGGAGATGACATTACATCGGGCGCCGATAAACTCATCTTT. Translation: CALGEPFLSRGDDITSGADKLIF.

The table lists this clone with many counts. The CDR3 is CALGDPPSYIGGGWAAQLFF. For the CDR3, the DNA is TGTGCTCTTGGGGATCCGCCTTCCTACATTGGTGGGGGATGGGCAGCACAACTCTTCTTT. The chain is built from TRDV1 and TRDJ2; D is possibly TRDD2 (9 bases). TCRdb gives no J gene; it was assigned here by matching the DNA to germline. V was shortened by 3 bases and J by 6 bases, with 29 bases between the two germline ends. The CDR3 runs to 20 residues. CDR1 and CDR2 from the germline V gene are TSWWSYY and QGS.

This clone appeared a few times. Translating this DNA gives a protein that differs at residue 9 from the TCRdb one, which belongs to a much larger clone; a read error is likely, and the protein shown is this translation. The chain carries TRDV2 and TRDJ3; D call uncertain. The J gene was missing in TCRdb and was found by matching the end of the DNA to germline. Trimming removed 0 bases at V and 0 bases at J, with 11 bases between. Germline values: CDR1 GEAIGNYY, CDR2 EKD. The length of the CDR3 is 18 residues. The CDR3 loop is CACDTGWTDSWDTRQMFF. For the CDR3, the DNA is TGTGCCTGTGACACCGGTTGGACCGACTCCTGGGACACCCGACAGATGTTTTTC.

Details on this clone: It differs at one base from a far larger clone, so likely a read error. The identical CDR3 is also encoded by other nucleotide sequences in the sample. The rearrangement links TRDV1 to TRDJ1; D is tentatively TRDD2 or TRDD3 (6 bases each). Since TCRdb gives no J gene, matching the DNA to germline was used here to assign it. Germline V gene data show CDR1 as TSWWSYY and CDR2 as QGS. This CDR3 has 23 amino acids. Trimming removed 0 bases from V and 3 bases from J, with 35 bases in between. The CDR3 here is CALGELVSYRPTTAYWVPDKLIF. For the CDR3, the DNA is TGTGCTCTTGGGGAACTAGTGTCCTACCGTCCTACAACGGCGTACTGGGTCCCCGATAAACTCATCTTT.